Listed below are T cell receptor beta chains from one sample, sequenced in a study of CD8 T cells in Susac syndrome. TCRdb re-derived calls from the immunoSEQ multiplex PCR reads in MiXCR, one entry per CDR3 protein. Found here are under 200,000 distinct CDR3 sequences, roughly 95% of them singletons; the top ten hold roughly 0.16%. Sample: CD8+ T cells from PBMCs. The receptor source for this set is a human donor with multiple sclerosis. Both conserved end residues are part of each CDR3. The D gene is left open where the match is weak. Where a row states a size, it is once, few, many or the class of an expanded clone; other rows omit it.

clone size: NA; J gene: TRBJ1-5; D gene: NA; V gene: TRBV3-1; CDR3 protein: CASSSVYSNQPQHF; CDR3 DNA: TGTGCCAGCAGCTCAGTTTATAGCAATCAGCCCCAGCATTTT
clone size: NA; J gene: TRBJ2-1; D gene: NA; V gene: TRBV9; CDR3 protein: CASSVEPGLRGGDEQFF; CDR3 DNA: TGTGCCAGCAGCGTTGAGCCGGGACTGCGAGGAGGGGATGAGCAGTTCTTC
clone size: NA; J gene: TRBJ2-3; D gene: NA; V gene: TRBV20-1; CDR3 protein: CSAPGHQSTDTQYF; CDR3 DNA: TGCAGTGCTCCGGGGCACCAAAGCACAGATACGCAGTATTTT
clone size: once; J gene: TRBJ2-1; D gene: NA; V gene: TRBV2; CDR3 protein: CASSEGGAGPGDEQFF; CDR3 DNA: TGTGCCAGCAGTGAGGGCGGGGCGGGCCCTGGGGATGAGCAGTTCTTC
clone size: NA; J gene: TRBJ2-1; D gene: NA; V gene: TRBV7-8; CDR3 protein: CASSLIGAEQFF; CDR3 DNA: TGTGCCAGCAGCTTAATCGGGGCTGAGCAGTTCTTC
clone size: few; J gene: TRBJ2-7; D gene: NA; V gene: TRBV29-1; CDR3 protein: CSVPGTSYEQYF; CDR3 DNA: TGCAGCGTTCCGGGCACTTCCTACGAGCAGTACTTC
clone size: NA; J gene: TRBJ2-7; D gene: TRBD1; V gene: TRBV7-9; CDR3 protein: CATGQGYSYEQYF; CDR3 DNA: TGTGCCACTGGACAGGGGTACTCCTACGAGCAGTACTTC
clone size: NA; J gene: TRBJ2-7; D gene: TRBD2; V gene: TRBV20-1; CDR3 protein: CSALRTSAAEQYF; CDR3 DNA: TGCAGTGCTCTAAGGACTAGCGCTGCCGAGCAGTACTTC
clone size: NA; J gene: TRBJ2-7; D gene: NA; V gene: TRBV11-2; CDR3 protein: CASSLELGASYEQYF; CDR3 DNA: TGTGCCAGCAGCTTAGAGTTGGGTGCCAGCTACGAGCAGTACTTC
clone size: NA; J gene: TRBJ2-3; D gene: NA; V gene: TRBV30; CDR3 protein: CAWGRTSTDTQYF; CDR3 DNA: TGTGCCTGGGGAAGGACTAGCACAGATACGCAGTATTTT
clone size: NA; J gene: TRBJ1-1; D gene: NA; V gene: TRBV14; CDR3 protein: CASSQVTMTNTEAFF; CDR3 DNA: TGTGCCAGCAGCCAAGTAACAATGACGAACACTGAAGCTTTCTTT
clone size: NA; J gene: TRBJ2-2; D gene: NA; V gene: TRBV4-1; CDR3 protein: CASSQVREYTGELFF; CDR3 DNA: TGCGCCAGCAGCCAAGTAAGGGAATACACCGGGGAGCTGTTTTTT
clone size: NA; J gene: TRBJ2-6; D gene: NA; V gene: TRBV27; CDR3 protein: CASSQPSGANVLTF; CDR3 DNA: TGTGCCAGCAGTCAACCGTCGGGGGCCAACGTCCTGACTTTC
clone size: NA; J gene: TRBJ1-5; D gene: NA; V gene: TRBV15; CDR3 protein: CATSRDVRGQPQHF; CDR3 DNA: TGTGCCACCAGCAGAGATGTTCGTGGTCAGCCCCAGCATTTT
clone size: NA; J gene: TRBJ2-4; D gene: TRBD2; V gene: TRBV7-9; CDR3 protein: CASTDGGAAKNIQYF; CDR3 DNA: TGTGCCAGCACCGACGGGGGGGCCGCCAAAAACATTCAGTACTTC
clone size: NA; J gene: TRBJ1-1; D gene: TRBD1; V gene: TRBV28; CDR3 protein: CASSSPRDRGFGTEAFF; CDR3 DNA: TGTGCCAGCAGTTCCCCCAGGGACAGGGGGTTTGGCACTGAAGCTTTCTTT